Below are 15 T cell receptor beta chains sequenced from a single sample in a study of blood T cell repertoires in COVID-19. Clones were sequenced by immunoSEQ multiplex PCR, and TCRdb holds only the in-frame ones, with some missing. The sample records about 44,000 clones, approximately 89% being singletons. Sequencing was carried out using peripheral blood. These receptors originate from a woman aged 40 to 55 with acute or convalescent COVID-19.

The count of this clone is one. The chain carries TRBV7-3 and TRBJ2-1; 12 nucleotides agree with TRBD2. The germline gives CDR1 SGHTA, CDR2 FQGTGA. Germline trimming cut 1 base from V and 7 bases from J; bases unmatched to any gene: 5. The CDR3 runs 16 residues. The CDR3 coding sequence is TGTGCCAGCAGCTTAAGCGGGCTAGCGGGAGGGAATGAGCAGTTCTTC. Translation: CASSLSGLAGGNEQFF. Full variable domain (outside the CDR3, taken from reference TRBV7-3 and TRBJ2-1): GAGVSQTPSNKVTEKGKYVELRCDPISGHTALYWYRQSLGQGPEFLIYFQGTGAADDSGLPNDRFFAVRPEGSVSTLKIQRTERGDSAVYLCASSLSGLAGGNEQFFGPGTRLTVL.

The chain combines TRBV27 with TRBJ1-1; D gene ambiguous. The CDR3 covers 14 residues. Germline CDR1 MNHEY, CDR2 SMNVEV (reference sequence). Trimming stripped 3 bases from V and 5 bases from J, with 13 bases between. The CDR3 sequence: CASSFRRKETEAFF. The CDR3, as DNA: TGTGCCAGCAGTTTCCGCAGGAAGGAAACTGAAGCTTTCTTT.

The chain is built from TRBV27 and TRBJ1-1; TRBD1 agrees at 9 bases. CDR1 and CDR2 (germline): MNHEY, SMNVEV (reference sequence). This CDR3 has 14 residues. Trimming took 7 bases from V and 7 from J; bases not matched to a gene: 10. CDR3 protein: CASTLGTGLGEAFF. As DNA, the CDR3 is TGTGCCAGCACCCTTGGGACAGGGTTAGGTGAAGCTTTCTTT.

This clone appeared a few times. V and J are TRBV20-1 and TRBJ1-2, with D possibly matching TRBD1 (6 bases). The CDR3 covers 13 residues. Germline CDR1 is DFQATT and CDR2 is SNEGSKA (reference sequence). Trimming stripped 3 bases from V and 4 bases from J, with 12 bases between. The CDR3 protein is CSASPPGVYGYTF. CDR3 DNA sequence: TGCAGTGCTAGTCCTCCAGGGGTCTATGGCTACACCTTC.

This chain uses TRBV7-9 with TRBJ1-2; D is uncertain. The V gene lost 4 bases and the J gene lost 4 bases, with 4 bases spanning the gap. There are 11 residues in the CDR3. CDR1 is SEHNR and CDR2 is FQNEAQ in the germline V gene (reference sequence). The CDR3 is CASSSPYGYTF. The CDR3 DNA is TGTGCCAGCAGCTCTCCCTATGGCTACACCTTC.

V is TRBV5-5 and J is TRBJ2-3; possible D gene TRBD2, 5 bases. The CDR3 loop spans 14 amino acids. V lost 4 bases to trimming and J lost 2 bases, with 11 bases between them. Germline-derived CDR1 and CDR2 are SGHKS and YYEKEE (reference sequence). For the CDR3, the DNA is TGTGCCAGCAGCCCGGGGTTTTCCACAGATACGCAGTATTTT. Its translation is CASSPGFSTDTQYF. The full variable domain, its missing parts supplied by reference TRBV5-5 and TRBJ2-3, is DAGVTQSPTHLIKTRGQQVTLRCSPISGHKSVSWYQQVLGQGPQFIFQYYEKEERGRGNFPDRFSARQFPNYSSELNVNALLLGDSALYLCASSPGFSTDTQYFGPGTRLTVL.

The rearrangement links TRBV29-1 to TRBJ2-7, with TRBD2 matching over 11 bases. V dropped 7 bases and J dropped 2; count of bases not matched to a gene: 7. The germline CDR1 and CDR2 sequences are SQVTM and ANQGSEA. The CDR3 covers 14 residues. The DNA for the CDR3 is TGCAGCGCCCCCGGGACTAGCGGAACCTACGAGCAGTACTTC. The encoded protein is CSAPGTSGTYEQYF.

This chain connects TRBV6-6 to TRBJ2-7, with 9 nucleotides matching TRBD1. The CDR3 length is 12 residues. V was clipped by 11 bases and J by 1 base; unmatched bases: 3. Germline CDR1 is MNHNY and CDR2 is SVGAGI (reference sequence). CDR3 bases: TGTGCCGGAGGACAGGGGTCCTACGAGCAGTACTTC. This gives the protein CAGGQGSYEQYF.

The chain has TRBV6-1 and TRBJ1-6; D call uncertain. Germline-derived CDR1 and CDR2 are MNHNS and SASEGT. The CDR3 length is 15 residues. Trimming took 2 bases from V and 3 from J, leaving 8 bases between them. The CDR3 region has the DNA TGTGCCAGCAGTGAACGCAGAAACTATAATTCACCCCTCCACTTT. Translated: CASSERRNYNSPLHF.

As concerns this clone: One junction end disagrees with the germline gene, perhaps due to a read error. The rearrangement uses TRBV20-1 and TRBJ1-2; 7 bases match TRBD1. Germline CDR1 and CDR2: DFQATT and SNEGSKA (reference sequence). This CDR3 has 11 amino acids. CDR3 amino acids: CSARKARTGYF. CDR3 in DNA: TGCAGTGCTAGAAAAGCTCGGACAGGCTACTTC.

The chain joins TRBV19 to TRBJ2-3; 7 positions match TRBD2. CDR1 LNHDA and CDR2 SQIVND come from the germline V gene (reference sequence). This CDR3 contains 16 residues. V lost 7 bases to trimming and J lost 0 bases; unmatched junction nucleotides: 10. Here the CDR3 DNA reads TGTGCCAGTACCTCTAATCGGGGGGATAGCACAGATACGCAGTATTTT. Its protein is CASTSNRGDSTDTQYF.

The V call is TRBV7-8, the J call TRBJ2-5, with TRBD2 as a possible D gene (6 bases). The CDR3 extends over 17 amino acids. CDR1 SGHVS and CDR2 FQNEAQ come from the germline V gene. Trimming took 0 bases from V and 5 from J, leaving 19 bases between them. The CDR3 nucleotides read TGTGCCAGCAGCTTAGCGCGGGGCGGGTCCCAGTTTGAGACCCAGTACTTC. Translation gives CASSLARGGSQFETQYF.

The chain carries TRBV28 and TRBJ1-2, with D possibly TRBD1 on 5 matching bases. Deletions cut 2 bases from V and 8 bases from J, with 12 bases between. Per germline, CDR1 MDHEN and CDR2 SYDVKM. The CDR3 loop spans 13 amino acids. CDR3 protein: CASSLAPRGGYTF. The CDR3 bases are TGTGCCAGCAGTTTAGCCCCCCGGGGGGGCTACACCTTC.

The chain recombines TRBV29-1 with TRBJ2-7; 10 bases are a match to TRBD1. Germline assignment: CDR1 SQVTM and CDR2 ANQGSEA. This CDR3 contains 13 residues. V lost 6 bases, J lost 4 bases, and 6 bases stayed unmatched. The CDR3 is CSVTSGQGYEQYF. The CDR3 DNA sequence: TGCAGCGTCACCTCGGGACAGGGGTACGAGCAGTACTTC.

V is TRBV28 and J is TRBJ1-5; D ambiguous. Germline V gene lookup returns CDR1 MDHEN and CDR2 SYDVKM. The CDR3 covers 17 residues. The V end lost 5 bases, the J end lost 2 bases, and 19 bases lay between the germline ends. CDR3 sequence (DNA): TGTGCCAGCAGTCCCCGGGCGGGGAGGAGAGGCAATCAGCCCCAGCATTTT. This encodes CASSPRAGRRGNQPQHF.